The subject of this entry is one T cell receptor (beta chain). This entry belongs to a study of blood T cell repertoires in COVID-19. The assay was immunoSEQ multiplex PCR, and TCRdb's table has in-frame clones only and misses some. The sample lists roughly 190,000 clones; around 82% were seen once. Germline assignment: CDR1 SGHNT and CDR2 YYREEE (reference sequence). This CDR3 comprises 15 residues. V shed 5 bases and J 6 bases; nucleotides not matched to a gene: 9. The TCR sequence derives from a man aged 50-59 years with active or convalescent COVID-19. The specimen was peripheral blood. The rearrangement links TRBV5-4 to TRBJ2-2; 8 bases agree with TRBD1. The CDR3 nucleotides read TGTGCCAGCAGATCTGGACAGGGAAGGGCCGGGGAGCTGTTTTTT. Amino acid sequence: CASRSGQGRAGELFF.